The 18 T cell receptor beta chains below all came from one sample that was sequenced in a study of blood T cell repertoires in COVID-19. TCRdb's copy holds only in-frame clones and misses some; the assay was immunoSEQ multiplex PCR. The profile shows around 310,000 clones, 75% to 90% of them singletons. The sequenced sample was PBMCs or T cells enriched from blood (not recorded which). The receptors were sampled from a woman in her thirties or forties who had recovered from COVID-19.

This sequence joins TRBV2 and TRBJ2-1, with TRBD1 matching 10 bases. The CDR3 length is 15 residues. With 5 bases clipped from V and 8 bases from J, the junction kept 9 bases outside the gene matches. CDR1 SNHLY and CDR2 FYNNEI come from the germline V gene. The CDR3 sequence: CASSPRQGAIDEQFF. The CDR3 DNA is TGTGCCAGCAGTCCCCGACAGGGGGCTATAGATGAGCAGTTCTTC. Drawing the rest from reference TRBV2 and TRBJ2-1, the complete variable domain is EPEVTQTPSHQVTQMGQEVILRCVPISNHLYFYWYRQILGQKVEFLVSFYNNEISEKSEIFDDQFSVERPDGSNFTLKIRSTKLEDSAMYFCASSPRQGAIDEQFFGPGTRLTVL.

The V call is TRBV10-3, the J call TRBJ1-1, with TRBD1 matching over 9 bases. The CDR3 runs 13 residues. Unmatched junction bases numbered 6, after V lost 6 bases and J lost 7 bases. CDR1 and CDR2 (germline): ENHRY, SYGVKD. This CDR3 is CAIRMTGGDEAFF. For the CDR3, the DNA is TGTGCCATCAGGATGACAGGGGGAGATGAAGCTTTCTTT.

The V and J genes are TRBV6-4 and TRBJ2-6; D gene unclear. Germline V gives CDR1 MRHNA, CDR2 SNTAGT. The ends were cut back, 10 bases at V and 0 bases at J, with 7 bases in the middle. There are 13 residues in the CDR3. CDR3 DNA: TGTGCCACTAGAGGCTCTGGGGCCAACGTCCTGACTTTC. It translates to CATRGSGANVLTF.

The CDR3 DNA reads as TGTGCCAGCCCTGGCCGGGACAGGGGATCCTACGAGCAGTACTTC. Translated, it gives CASPGRDRGSYEQYF. V and J are TRBV11-3 and TRBJ2-7; 10 bases are shared with TRBD1. V shed 8 bases, J shed 1 base, and the junction held 8 bases outside the gene matches. The CDR3 is 15 amino acids. Germline V gene lookup returns CDR1 SGHNT and CDR2 YENEEA.

This clone has just one count. The chain uses TRBV2 and TRBJ2-1, with D perhaps matching TRBD2 (7 bases). Trimming stripped 7 bases from V and 7 bases from J, with 23 bases between. Germline values: CDR1 SNHLY, CDR2 FYNNEI. This CDR3 is built from 16 residues. The CDR3 region has the DNA TGTGCCAGCACCGAGGGGGGGAGGGCCCCGGGGAATGAGCAGTTCTTC. Its protein product is CASTEGGRAPGNEQFF.

The gene calls are TRBV6-2 or TRBV6-3 and TRBJ2-5; 8 bases match TRBD1. Germline loops: CDR1 MNHEY, CDR2 SVGEGT. CDR3 length equals 15 residues. J gave up 0 bases and V 5 bases, and 5 bases lay outside the gene matches. The CDR3 sequence is CASSPRTGYQETQYF. In DNA, the CDR3 is TGTGCCAGCAGTCCAAGGACAGGGTACCAAGAGACCCAGTACTTC.

The V call is TRBV7-2, the J call TRBJ2-7, with 15 nucleotides matching TRBD2. The germline gives CDR1 SGHTA, CDR2 FQGNSA. CDR3 length equals 15 residues. The J segment lost 2 bases and the V segment lost 4 bases, leaving 0 bases of the junction unmatched. This CDR3 reads CASSWTSGGAYEQYF. DNA for the CDR3: TGTGCCAGCAGCTGGACTAGCGGGGGGGCCTACGAGCAGTACTTC.

V usage is TRBV9 and J usage is TRBJ2-1; 8 bases fit TRBD2. CDR1 and CDR2 (germline): SGDLS, YYNGEE. The CDR3 contains 16 residues. J gave up 1 base and V 0 bases, and 3 bases lay outside the gene matches. CDR3 protein: CASSVDGRGSYNEQFF. The CDR3 bases are TGTGCCAGCAGCGTAGACGGGAGGGGGTCCTACAATGAGCAGTTCTTC.

The chain couples TRBV5-4 to TRBJ2-5; no reliable D call. Trimming shortened V by 1 base and J by 4 bases, and 8 bases separated the two germline ends. The CDR3 spans 13 residues. CDR1 is SGHNT and CDR2 is YYREEE in the germline V gene (reference sequence). CDR3 amino acids: CASSLLQLETQYF. CDR3 nucleotide sequence: TGTGCCAGCAGCTTGTTACAGCTAGAGACCCAGTACTTC.

The chain has TRBV7-9 and TRBJ1-4, with 9 bases identical to TRBD1. J was trimmed by 0 bases and V by 5 bases; bases with no gene match: 7. Germline lookup yields CDR1 SEHNR and CDR2 FQNEAQ (reference sequence). CDR3 length: 17 residues. CDR3 loop: CASSPRDRAATNEKLFF. Here the CDR3 DNA reads TGTGCCAGCAGCCCCCGGGACAGGGCAGCAACTAATGAAAAACTGTTTTTT.

The rearrangement joins TRBV5-1 to TRBJ1-5; D is possibly TRBD1 (6 bases). V was trimmed by 4 bases and J by 2 bases, leaving 10 bases between them. The germline V gene has CDR1 SGHRS and CDR2 YFSETQ. The CDR3 loop spans 14 amino acids. CDR3 in amino acids: CASSAGVGNQPQHF. CDR3 nucleotides: TGCGCCAGCAGCGCAGGGGTGGGCAATCAGCCCCAGCATTTT.

The gene calls are TRBV2 and TRBJ1-1, with a possible D match to TRBD1 (5 bases). In germline, CDR1 is SNHLY, CDR2 FYNNEI. Trimming removed 7 bases at V and 8 bases at J, with 20 bases between. This CDR3 is 14 amino acids long. The CDR3 here is CASTPVRARGEAFF. CDR3 nucleotide sequence: TGTGCCAGCACTCCAGTCAGGGCGCGGGGGGAAGCTTTCTTT.

The genes are TRBV24-1 and TRBJ2-2, with a tentative D call TRBD2 (5 bases). CDR3 length: 16 amino acids. Germline CDR1 KGHDR, CDR2 SFDVKD. V lost 5 bases and J 1 base, leaving 13 bases between the germline ends. The CDR3 sequence is CATSGFRRGNTGELFF. CDR3 nucleotides: TGTGCCACCAGTGGATTCAGACGGGGGAACACCGGGGAGCTGTTTTTT.

The J gene is TRBJ2-5, the V gene TRBV30; D not certain. The CDR3 has 13 amino acids. V lost 2 bases and J 1 base, leaving 8 bases between the germline ends. Germline V CDR1 and CDR2: GTSNPN, SVGIG (reference sequence). Here the CDR3 reads CAWSWAIQETQYF. In nucleotides, the CDR3 is TGTGCCTGGAGTTGGGCAATCCAAGAGACCCAGTACTTC.

The chain links TRBV6-5 to TRBJ1-1; 12 bases agree with TRBD1. The V gene's germline CDR1 is MNHEY and CDR2 SVGAGI. This CDR3 spans 14 amino acids. V lost 6 bases to trimming and J lost 11 bases; unmatched junction nucleotides: 10. The CDR3 sequence is CASRVPGQGAGAFF. The DNA of the CDR3 is TGTGCCAGCAGGGTCCCGGGACAGGGGGCTGGGGCTTTCTTT.

The V and J genes are TRBV7-2 and TRBJ2-1, with TRBD2 as a possible D gene (6 bases). CDR1 and CDR2 from the germline V gene are SGHTA and FQGNSA. This CDR3 has 15 residues. V was cut by 1 base and J by 3 bases, with 10 bases left in between. The CDR3 DNA is TGTGCCAGCAGCTTAGTTGGGGGGAACTACAATGAGCAGTTCTTC. Amino acids: CASSLVGGNYNEQFF.

This clone showed up just once. V gene TRBV7-2 combines with J gene TRBJ2-3, with 9 nucleotides matching TRBD2. Germline V gene lookup returns CDR1 SGHTA and CDR2 FQGNSA. The CDR3 runs 18 residues. The V and J ends lost 5 bases and 2 bases, in that order; junction bases with no gene match: 14. This chain's CDR3 is CASSGAGGPPSFTDTQYF. CDR3 sequence (DNA): TGTGCCAGCAGCGGAGCGGGGGGCCCTCCTTCCTTCACAGATACGCAGTATTTT.

The gene calls are TRBV5-1 and TRBJ2-1, with D tentatively TRBD2 (5 bases). Trimming cost V 4 bases and J 9 bases, with 14 bases left between them. The CDR3 length is 13 residues. Looked up from germline, CDR1 is SGHRS and CDR2 is YFSETQ. The CDR3 here is CASSGGSFGEQFF. In DNA, the CDR3 is TGCGCCAGCAGCGGAGGTTCGTTCGGTGAGCAGTTCTTC.